Each of the 29 T cell receptor beta chains below was sequenced from the same sample in a study of blood T cell repertoires in COVID-19. Assay used: immunoSEQ multiplex PCR; TCRdb lists only in-frame clones, some missing. The table includes tens of thousands of clones, around 92% detected once. Sequencing was carried out using peripheral blood. The receptors derive from a man between 60 and 70 years old with acute or convalescent COVID-19.

V usage is TRBV7-2 and J usage is TRBJ2-2; 13 nucleotides match TRBD2. The germline V gene encodes CDR1 SGHTA and CDR2 FQGNSA. The CDR3 has 19 amino acids. The V segment lost 3 bases and the J segment 3 bases; nucleotides outside the gene matches: 10. The CDR3 here is CASSLGTSGKGVHTGELFF. For the CDR3, the DNA is TGTGCCAGCAGCTTGGGGACTAGCGGGAAGGGGGTACACACCGGGGAGCTGTTTTTT. The full variable domain, its missing parts supplied by reference TRBV7-2 and TRBJ2-2, is GAGVSQSPSNKVTEKGKDVELRCDPISGHTALYWYRQSLGQGLEFLIYFQGNSAPDKSGLPSDRFSAERTGGSVSTLTIQRTQQEDSAVYLCASSLGTSGKGVHTGELFFGEGSRLTVL.

The chain has TRBV19 and TRBJ2-7, with TRBD2 matching over 8 bases. The germline V gene has CDR1 LNHDA and CDR2 SQIVND (reference sequence). This CDR3 region has 15 residues. The V segment lost 5 bases and the J segment 7 bases; nucleotides outside the gene matches: 13. This CDR3 is CASSAGTRAEYEQYF. The CDR3 coding sequence is TGTGCCAGTAGTGCCGGGACTAGAGCCGAATATGAGCAGTACTTC.

The chain recombines TRBV7-2 with TRBJ1-3, with 7 bases lining up with TRBD1. CDR1 and CDR2 (germline): SGHTA, FQGNSA. This CDR3 region has 15 residues. Germline trimming cut 5 bases from V and 2 bases from J; bases unmatched to any gene: 6. CDR3 sequence reads: CASSLDRVAGNTIYF. In DNA, the CDR3 is TGTGCCAGCAGCCTCGACAGGGTTGCTGGAAACACCATATATTTT.

Notes on this clone: One junction end does not reproduce the germline sequence, and a read error may be involved. The CDR3 DNA reads as TGCGCCAGCAGTTTGGACGGGGACAGGGGGCCCTACTCTGGAAACACCATATATTTT. It is translated as CASSLDGDRGPYSGNTIYF. The chain uses TRBV5-1 and TRBJ1-3; 12 nucleotides agree with TRBD1. Germline-derived CDR1 and CDR2 are SGHRS and YFSETQ. The length of the CDR3 is 19 residues. Based on the CDR3 plus reference TRBV5-1 and TRBJ1-3, the full variable domain is KAGVTQTPRYLIKTRGQQVTLSCSPISGHRSVSWYQQTPGQGLQFLFEYFSETQRNKGNFPGRFSGRQFSNSRSEMNVSTLELGDSALYLCASSLDGDRGPYSGNTIYFGEGSWLTVV.

The chain uses TRBV19 and TRBJ1-5, with 7 bases aligning to TRBD1. The V segment lost 7 bases and the J segment 0 bases; nucleotides outside the gene matches: 3. Looked up from germline, CDR1 is LNHDA and CDR2 is SQIVND (reference sequence). CDR3 length equals 14 residues. CDR3 region: CASTRDSSNQPQHF. For the CDR3, the DNA is TGTGCCAGTACCCGGGACAGTAGCAATCAGCCCCAGCATTTT.

This chain links TRBV27 with TRBJ2-3; 9 bases are a match to TRBD1. Germline CDR1 and CDR2: MNHEY and SMNVEV (reference sequence). The CDR3 loop spans 16 amino acids. Germline trimming cut 5 bases from V and 0 bases from J; bases unmatched to any gene: 6. The CDR3 bases are TGTGCCAGCAGTGGGAGACAGGGGGGCAGCACAGATACGCAGTATTTT. Its protein product is CASSGRQGGSTDTQYF.

The chain joins TRBV6-2 or TRBV6-3 to TRBJ2-3, with no clear D. This CDR3 is built from 13 residues. V was pared by 5 bases and J by 8 bases, with 14 bases between. CDR1 MNHEY and CDR2 SVGEGT come from the germline V gene. The CDR3 nucleotides are TGTGCCAGCAGTCTCTCCCGCGGTCCTACGCAGTATTTT. This codes for CASSLSRGPTQYF.

V is TRBV29-1 and J is TRBJ1-3; 9 bases fit TRBD1. V was clipped by 6 bases and J by 4 bases; unmatched bases: 10. The germline gives CDR1 SQVTM, CDR2 ANQGSEA. This CDR3 is built from 15 residues. The CDR3 is CSVTGQGIKGNTIYF. The DNA for the CDR3 is TGCAGCGTAACCGGACAGGGGATAAAGGGAAACACCATATATTTT.

The chain has TRBV6-2 or TRBV6-3 and TRBJ2-2; perhaps TRBD2 as D (6 bases). CDR3 length: 16 residues. Germline loops: CDR1 MNHEY, CDR2 SVGEGT. Trimming took off 4 bases at V and 7 bases at J, with 19 bases between the two ends. CDR3 nucleotide sequence: TGTGCCAGCAGTTTAAGGGACTCGCCCGCTGGCGGGGAGCTGTTTTTT. This sequence encodes CASSLRDSPAGGELFF.

This rearrangement joins TRBV19 to TRBJ1-1; D gene uncertain. V was trimmed by 3 bases and J by 3 bases, leaving 32 bases between them. Germline-derived CDR1 and CDR2 are LNHDA and SQIVND (reference sequence). CDR3 length equals 21 residues. CDR3 DNA: TGTGCCAGTAGTATCGTTTTTTACGGAGGATTAGTTCTTGACGAACACACTGAAGCTTTCTTT. This codes for CASSIVFYGGLVLDEHTEAFF.

This chain links TRBV2 with TRBJ1-1; D uncertain. V lost 5 bases, J lost 1 base, and 5 bases lay in between. The CDR3 loop spans 12 amino acids. The germline V gene has CDR1 SNHLY and CDR2 FYNNEI. In DNA form, the CDR3 reads TGTGCCAGCAGTCCCTCGAACACTGAAGCTTTCTTT. This codes for CASSPSNTEAFF. The full variable domain, completed using reference TRBV2 and TRBJ1-1, is EPEVTQTPSHQVTQMGQEVILRCVPISNHLYFYWYRQILGQKVEFLVSFYNNEISEKSEIFDDQFSVERPDGSNFTLKIRSTKLEDSAMYFCASSPSNTEAFFGQGTRLTVV.

The V and J genes are TRBV6-5 and TRBJ1-5, with D perhaps matching TRBD1 (5 bases). There are 15 residues in the CDR3. The V end was cut by 7 bases, the J end by 1 base, with 14 bases between. CDR1 and CDR2 (germline): MNHEY, SVGAGI. CDR3 sequence reads: CASTAGRVSNQPQHF. The CDR3 DNA reads TGTGCCAGCACTGCGGGACGGGTGAGCAATCAGCCCCAGCATTTT.

A note on this clone: The junction differs from germline at one of its ends, possibly a read error. The chain employs TRBV7-7 and TRBJ2-7; 9 bases are a match to TRBD2. Per germline, CDR1 SSHAT and CDR2 FNYEAQ (reference sequence). CDR3 length: 13 residues. The CDR3 coding sequence is TGTGCTAGCAGCTTGGCGGGAGGGAACGAGCAGTACTTC. The encoded protein is CASSLAGGNEQYF.

The CDR3 loop is CASRPPGSGNTIYF. CDR3 bases: TGTGCCAGCAGACCCCCGGGGAGTGGAAACACCATATATTTT. The chain couples TRBV28 to TRBJ1-3; D ambiguous. The length of the CDR3 is 14 residues. Trimming took off 6 bases at V and 3 bases at J, with 12 bases between the two ends. Germline V CDR1 and CDR2: MDHEN, SYDVKM.

The J gene is TRBJ1-5, the V gene TRBV30, with D maybe TRBD1 (5 bases). Germline V gene data show CDR1 as GTSNPN and CDR2 as SVGIG (reference sequence). Trimming stripped 0 bases from V and 1 base from J, with 10 bases between. The CDR3 covers 15 residues. The CDR3 DNA sequence: TGTGCCTGGAGTGTGGGGGGAAGGAGCAATCAGCCCCAGCATTTT. This encodes CAWSVGGRSNQPQHF.

V gene TRBV5-1 combines with J gene TRBJ2-7; 11 bases map to TRBD1. CDR1 and CDR2 (germline): SGHRS, YFSETQ. This CDR3 spans 15 amino acids. With V trimmed by 2 bases and J by 6 bases, 7 bases remained unmatched. In DNA, the CDR3 is TGCGCCAGCAGCTTAAGGACCGGGACAGGGGGCGAGCAGTACTTC. Translation gives CASSLRTGTGGEQYF.

This clone was counted only a few times. The chain joins TRBV28 to TRBJ1-4, with D hard to call. This CDR3 is 14 amino acids long. CDR1 and CDR2 (germline): MDHEN, SYDVKM. V was clipped by 6 bases and J by 10 bases, with 18 bases between them. This chain's CDR3 is CASSPPRGVGKLFF. Written as DNA, the CDR3 is TGTGCCAGCAGCCCACCCCGCGGGGTCGGAAAACTGTTTTTT. The variable domain in full, with the rest retrieved from reference TRBV28 and TRBJ1-4, is DVKVTQSSRYLVKRTGEKVFLECVQDMDHENMFWYRQDPGLGLRLIYFSYDVKMKEKGDIPEGYSVSREKKERFSLILESASTNQTSMYLCASSPPRGVGKLFFGSGTQLSVL.

The chain joins TRBV6-2 or TRBV6-3 to TRBJ2-5; 14 bases agree with TRBD2. The V gene's germline CDR1 is MNHEY and CDR2 SVGEGT. V lost 2 bases and J lost 6; bases outside the gene matches: 8. The CDR3 is made up of 17 amino acids. CDR3: CASSYGTSGRGGKTQYF. CDR3 coding DNA: TGTGCCAGCAGTTACGGGACTAGCGGGAGAGGTGGGAAGACCCAGTACTTC.

In nucleotides, the CDR3 is TGTGCCAGCAGTTACTCGACAGGGACAGACTACGAGCAGTACTTC. As protein: CASSYSTGTDYEQYF. J is TRBJ2-7 and V is TRBV6-5; TRBD1 matches at 7 bases. The CDR3 length is 15 residues. V shed 0 bases and J 3 bases; nucleotides not matched to a gene: 5. CDR1 and CDR2 (germline): MNHEY, SVGAGI.

V is TRBV4-3 and J is TRBJ2-1, with 8 bases identical to TRBD1. From germline, CDR1 is LGHNA and CDR2 YSLEER. After removal of 1 base from V and 7 bases from J, the junction contained 6 bases not matched to a gene. This CDR3 is 15 amino acids long. Here the CDR3 DNA reads TGCGCCAGCAGCCAAGGTCAGGGGGCCGTGAATGAGCAGTTCTTC. Amino acids: CASSQGQGAVNEQFF.

Only one count was recorded for this clone. This chain joins TRBV20-1 and TRBJ1-2; maybe TRBD1 (6 bases). Germline CDR1 DFQATT, CDR2 SNEGSKA (reference sequence). The CDR3 consists of 14 residues. The V end was cut by 3 bases, the J end by 2 bases, with 13 bases between. Written as DNA, the CDR3 is TGCAGTGCTAGTGATCCAGGGGTGAACTATGGCTACACCTTC. This translates into CSASDPGVNYGYTF.

V usage is TRBV13 and J usage is TRBJ1-1, with D maybe TRBD1 (6 bases). V dropped 5 bases and J dropped 5 bases, with 9 bases sitting between them. The CDR3 is 12 residues long. Germline V lookup: CDR1 PRHDT, CDR2 FYEKMQ (reference sequence). CDR3: CASSERGTEAFF. CDR3 nucleotides: TGTGCCAGCAGCGAGAGGGGGACTGAAGCTTTCTTT. Full variable domain (missing parts from reference TRBV13 and TRBJ1-1): AAGVIQSPRHLIKEKRETATLKCYPIPRHDTVYWYQQGPGQDPQFLISFYEKMQSDKGSIPDRFSAQQFSDYHSELNMSSLELGDSALYFCASSERGTEAFFGQGTRLTVV.

The chain couples TRBV18 to TRBJ1-3, with TRBD1 matching 8 bases. The CDR3 length is 15 residues. With 6 bases clipped from V and 2 bases from J, the junction kept 6 bases outside the gene matches. CDR1 KGHSH and CDR2 LQKENI come from the germline V gene. CDR3 protein: CASSADRDPGNTIYF. Written as DNA, the CDR3 is TGTGCCAGCTCGGCGGACAGGGACCCTGGAAACACCATATATTTT.

The V and J genes are TRBV28 and TRBJ2-7; the match to TRBD2 covers 9 bases. The germline V gene has CDR1 MDHEN and CDR2 SYDVKM. The junction had 5 bases not matched to a gene; V was cut back by 4 bases and J by 1 base. The length of the CDR3 is 15 residues. CDR3 residues: CASSSWTSASYEQYF. The CDR3 region has the DNA TGTGCCAGCAGTTCCTGGACTAGCGCTTCCTACGAGCAGTACTTC. Drawing the rest from reference TRBV28 and TRBJ2-7, the complete variable domain is DVKVTQSSRYLVKRTGEKVFLECVQDMDHENMFWYRQDPGLGLRLIYFSYDVKMKEKGDIPEGYSVSREKKERFSLILESASTNQTSMYLCASSSWTSASYEQYFGPGTRLTVT.

This chain uses TRBV28 with TRBJ2-1; TRBD1 matches 9 bases. V lost 6 bases and J lost 7; bases outside the gene matches: 7. This CDR3 spans 14 amino acids. In germline, CDR1 is MDHEN, CDR2 SYDVKM. The CDR3 DNA is TGTGCCAGCAGCCCGACAGGGGGAAGGAATGAGCAGTTCTTC. Translating it yields CASSPTGGRNEQFF.

About this clone itself: The junction does not match germline at one end; this may be a read error. J is TRBJ2-1 and V is TRBV7-7; TRBD2 aligns across 11 bases. The germline V gene has CDR1 SSHAT and CDR2 FNYEAQ (reference sequence). The CDR3 is 15 residues long. DNA for the CDR3: TGTGCTAGCAGCCCGACTAGCGGGACCTACGGGGAGCAGTTCTTC. This encodes CASSPTSGTYGEQFF.

The J gene is TRBJ1-4, the V gene TRBV30; 8 nucleotides line up with TRBD1. V lost 5 bases, J lost 8 bases, and 7 bases stayed unmatched. The CDR3 sequence is 13 residues long. Germline V CDR1 and CDR2: GTSNPN, SVGIG (reference sequence). The CDR3 DNA sequence: TGTGCCTGGGGCGGACAGGGTTGGGAAAAACTGTTTTTT. This gives the protein CAWGGQGWEKLFF. Based on the CDR3 plus reference TRBV30 and TRBJ1-4, the full variable domain is SQTIHQWPATLVQPVGSPLSLECTVEGTSNPNLYWYRQAAGRGLQLLFYSVGIGQISSEVPQNLSASRPQDRQFILSSKKLLLSDSGFYLCAWGGQGWEKLFFGSGTQLSVL.

The CDR3 protein is CASSPPSTGVNTGELFF. The DNA for the CDR3 is TGTGCCAGCAGTCCCCCGTCGACAGGGGTGAACACCGGGGAGCTGTTTTTT. V and J are TRBV6-6 and TRBJ2-2; 8 positions match TRBD1. V lost 5 bases and J lost 1; bases outside the gene matches: 9. The germline CDR1 and CDR2 sequences are MNHNY and SVGAGI (reference sequence). The CDR3 runs to 17 residues.

The chain joins TRBV19 to TRBJ2-6; TRBD1 matches at 8 bases. There are 16 residues in the CDR3. V trimming: 6 bases; J trimming: 1 base; junction bases outside the gene matches: 5. Germline lookup yields CDR1 LNHDA and CDR2 SQIVND (reference sequence). CDR3 DNA: TGTGCCAGTAGCTCGCACAGGGGGTCTGGGGCCAACGTCCTGACTTTC. Translation: CASSSHRGSGANVLTF.